The clone carrying this TCR beta chain has more than one count but fewer than ten. Its antigen is currently unknown. Unique molecular identifiers featured in how the TCRbeta library was prepared. From the PCR reads, TCRdb called clonotypes with MiXCR, one entry per CDR3 protein. The profile shows about 300,000 distinct CDR3 sequences, about 7.3% of them singletons. The data derive from a study of T-cell reconstitution after alpha-beta-depleted transplantation in children. Findings and limits, study-wide: Among T cells one year after transplant, newly produced cells accounted for most counts and diversity.

Germline trimming cut 5 bases from V and 2 bases from J; bases unmatched to any gene: 4. Per the germline V gene, CDR1 is SGHVS and CDR2 is FQNEAQ. The CDR3 length is 15 residues. The receptor was isolated from a female patient between 2 and 15 years old who had a stem cell transplant for Fanconi anemia, so the T cells may come from the graft donor. Sequences were derived from peripheral blood, sampled 360 days after TCRalphabeta/CD19-depleted stem cell transplant. The V call is TRBV7-8, the J call TRBJ1-5, with TRBD1 matching 9 bases. CDR3 DNA sequence: TGTGCCAGCAGCAGGGGACAGGGAGGCAATCAGCCCCAGCATTTT. Translation: CASSRGQGGNQPQHF.